This T cell receptor (beta chain) is drawn from a study of regulatory T cells in long-lasting Graves disease. Described time point: newly diagnosed GD, antithyroid drugs for less than 3 months. Isolated PBMC RNA provided the starting material for the TCR library. Study outcomes and limitations: Persistent Graves' cases showed lower TCR diversity than newly diagnosed cases.

This clonotype was picked up many times. Its specificity is not known. With iRepertoire HTBI primers and Arm-PCR of CDR3 regions, TCR beta libraries were built. TCRdb re-derived calls from the multiplex PCR reads in MiXCR, one entry per CDR3 protein. The repertoire has more than 300,000 distinct CDR3 sequences, 15% to 20% of them found once; the top ten carry just over 20%. The CDR3 loop spans 14 amino acids. V was clipped by 6 bases and J by 7 bases; unmatched bases: 5. Germline V gives CDR1 WSHSY, CDR2 SAAADI. These data also formed part of another study, on T cells in Graves' hyperthyroidism and ophthalmopathy.

This receptor was obtained from a woman aged 18-29 years with Graves disease. The source material was peripheral blood mononuclear cells (PBMCs), sampled at new diagnosis, from a patient treated with antithyroid drugs. J is TRBJ2-1 and V is TRBV10-2, with 11 bases that match TRBD1. The CDR3 DNA follows: TGCGCCAGCAGCAGGACAGGGGGCTTTAATGAGCAGTTCTTC. Its protein product is CASSRTGGFNEQFF.